Below, 15 T cell receptor beta chains from the same sample are listed, as sequenced in a study of cytomegalovirus exposure and HLA in healthy donors. With 60 Vbeta and 13 Jbeta primers, the PCR was carried out. Assay used: immunoSEQ multiplex PCR; TCRdb lists only in-frame clones, some missing. The data show about 270,000 clones, with under 80% seen just once and 2% to 2.5% held by the top ten. The source material was PBMCs. These receptors originate from a female donor in good health and CMV-seronegative.

The chain joins TRBV7-6 to TRBJ1-5; tentatively, D is TRBD1 (5 bases). V was clipped by 0 bases and J by 4 bases, with 10 bases between them. The CDR3 is 15 amino acids. Germline CDR1 is SGHVS and CDR2 is FNYEAQ. In DNA form, the CDR3 reads TGTGCCAGCAGCTTAGCGCCTGGGGGGAATCAGCCCCAGCATTTT. Protein sequence: CASSLAPGGNQPQHF.

The chain has TRBV7-3 and TRBJ2-1, with TRBD2 matching over 9 bases. Trimming removed 5 bases from V and 3 bases from J; junction bases left unmatched: 8. Germline V gene sequence: CDR1 SGHTA, CDR2 FQGTGA. This CDR3 is built from 16 residues. The CDR3 sequence: CASSPKGLAHYNEQFF. CDR3 nucleotides: TGTGCCAGCAGCCCCAAAGGACTAGCGCACTACAATGAGCAGTTCTTC.

The gene calls are TRBV6-1 and TRBJ2-1; 7 bases line up with TRBD2. The CDR3 has 13 amino acids. Germline-derived CDR1 and CDR2 are MNHNS and SASEGT. Unmatched junction bases numbered 6, after V lost 3 bases and J lost 10 bases. This CDR3 reads CASSEVLASEQFF. The DNA for the CDR3 is TGTGCCAGCAGTGAGGTACTAGCGAGCGAGCAGTTCTTC.

This clone was seen once. The chain recombines TRBV18 with TRBJ2-5; a weak D match, TRBD2 (5 bases). The V and J ends lost 3 bases and 2 bases respectively, with 16 bases between them. The CDR3 runs to 16 residues. The V gene's germline CDR1 is KGHSH and CDR2 LQKENI. The CDR3 sequence: CASSPRNEGLQETQYF. CDR3 DNA sequence: TGTGCCAGCTCACCGAGGAACGAGGGCCTACAAGAGACCCAGTACTTC.

This clone was observed a single time. The rearrangement links TRBV19 to TRBJ2-1, with D uncertain. Trimming shortened V by 7 bases and J by 6 bases, and 13 bases separated the two germline ends. The CDR3 totals 13 residues. CDR1 is LNHDA, CDR2 SQIVND, per germline (reference sequence). The CDR3 loop is CASKERGTNEQFF. CDR3 coding DNA: TGTGCCAGTAAGGAAAGAGGAACCAATGAGCAGTTCTTC.

This rearrangement joins TRBV11-2 to TRBJ1-4, with D unclear. The V end was cut by 1 base, the J end by 6 bases, with 12 bases between. The CDR3 sequence is 15 residues long. Germline CDR1 SGHAT, CDR2 FQNNGV. The CDR3 loop reads CASSLGSGVDEKLFF. The CDR3 DNA is TGTGCCAGCAGCTTAGGAAGTGGAGTGGATGAAAAACTGTTTTTT.

The chain joins TRBV14 to TRBJ2-3; the match to TRBD1 covers 7 bases. CDR3 length: 15 residues. Germline V gives CDR1 SGHDN, CDR2 FVKESK. J was trimmed by 2 bases and V by 8 bases; bases with no gene match: 10. This CDR3 reads CASGSQGVATDTQYF. The CDR3 DNA reads as TGTGCCAGCGGATCTCAGGGGGTGGCCACAGATACGCAGTATTTT.

CDR3 residues: CASSETGDGTDTQYF. The CDR3 nucleotides are TGTGCCAGCAGCGAGACAGGGGATGGCACAGATACGCAGTATTTT. This rearrangement joins TRBV2 to TRBJ2-3; TRBD1 aligns across 8 bases. This CDR3 contains 15 residues. J lost 1 base, V lost 6 bases, and 6 bases had no gene match. CDR1 and CDR2 (germline): SNHLY, FYNNEI.

Concerning this clone: An end of the junction differs from the germline gene, which may be a read error. V usage is TRBV7-9 and J usage is TRBJ2-1; 8 positions match TRBD1. Germline values: CDR1 SEHNR, CDR2 FQNEAQ (reference sequence). The CDR3 runs 16 residues. The CDR3 loop is CSSSTIHRQGLGEQFF. The CDR3 DNA sequence: TGTTCCAGCAGCACGATCCACAGACAGGGGCTCGGTGAGCAGTTCTTC.

V is TRBV7-3 and J is TRBJ2-1; the match to TRBD2 covers 12 bases. CDR1 and CDR2 (germline): SGHTA, FQGTGA. The CDR3 runs 17 residues. The V gene end was trimmed by 0 bases and the J gene end by 5 bases; junction bases not matched to a gene: 5. This CDR3 is CASSLTARTSGNNEQFF. CDR3 nucleotides: TGTGCCAGCAGCTTAACTGCCCGGACTAGCGGGAACAATGAGCAGTTCTTC.

The chain carries TRBV10-3 and TRBJ1-4, with 9 bases lining up with TRBD1. Looked up from germline, CDR1 is ENHRY and CDR2 is SYGVKD. V dropped 7 bases and J dropped 8; count of bases not matched to a gene: 5. The CDR3 has 13 amino acids. The DNA for the CDR3 is TGTGCCATCAAGGACAGGGGTGAAGAAAAACTGTTTTTT. Residues: CAIKDRGEEKLFF.

For the CDR3, the DNA is TGTGCCAGCAGTGAATGGGGGCAATTTTATGGCTACACCTTC. Amino acids: CASSEWGQFYGYTF. The J gene is TRBJ1-2, the V gene TRBV25-1; possibly TRBD1 for D (6 bases). The germline V and J ends were trimmed by 1 base and 5 bases, with 11 bases remaining between them. CDR1 MGHDK and CDR2 SYGVNS come from the germline V gene. The CDR3 length is 14 residues.

V and J are TRBV18 and TRBJ1-3, with D unresolved. The CDR3 has 15 residues. CDR1 is KGHSH, CDR2 LQKENI, per germline. V was trimmed by 2 bases and J by 2 bases, leaving 10 bases between them. The CDR3: CASSPSREAGNTIYF. DNA for the CDR3: TGTGCCAGCTCACCATCCCGAGAGGCTGGAAACACCATATATTTT.

CDR3 nucleotides: TGTGCCAGCAGTTTAGACGGGGTTAGTAATGAAAAACTGTTTTTT. It specifies CASSLDGVSNEKLFF. The chain employs TRBV28 and TRBJ1-4; D is uncertain. Trimming left V 2 bases short and J 4 bases short, with 11 bases between. Germline V lookup: CDR1 MDHEN, CDR2 SYDVKM. The length of the CDR3 is 15 residues. Filled out from reference TRBV28 and TRBJ1-4, the complete variable domain reads DVKVTQSSRYLVKRTGEKVFLECVQDMDHENMFWYRQDPGLGLRLIYFSYDVKMKEKGDIPEGYSVSREKKERFSLILESASTNQTSMYLCASSLDGVSNEKLFFGSGTQLSVL.

In its sample, this clone was seen a few times. The CDR3: CASSPSGSNQPQHF. CDR3 nucleotide sequence: TGCGCCAGCAGCCCCTCAGGTAGCAATCAGCCCCAGCATTTT. The rearrangement links TRBV5-1 to TRBJ1-5; D remains ambiguous. V lost 4 bases and J 0 bases, leaving 8 bases between the germline ends. The CDR3 has 14 amino acids. Looked up from germline, CDR1 is SGHRS and CDR2 is YFSETQ.